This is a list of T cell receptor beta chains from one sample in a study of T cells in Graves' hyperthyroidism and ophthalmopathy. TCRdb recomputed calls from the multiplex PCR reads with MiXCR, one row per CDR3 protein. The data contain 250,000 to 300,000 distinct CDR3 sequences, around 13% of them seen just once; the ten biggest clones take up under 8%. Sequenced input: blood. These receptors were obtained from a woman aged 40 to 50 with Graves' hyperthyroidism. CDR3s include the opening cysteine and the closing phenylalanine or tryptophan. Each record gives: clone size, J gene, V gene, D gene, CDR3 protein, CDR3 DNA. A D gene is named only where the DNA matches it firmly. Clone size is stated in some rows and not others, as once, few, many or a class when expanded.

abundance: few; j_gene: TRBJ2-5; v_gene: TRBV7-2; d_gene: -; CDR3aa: CASSLWGRGETQYF; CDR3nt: TGTGCCAGCAGCTTATGGGGCCGAGGGGAGACCCAGTACTTC
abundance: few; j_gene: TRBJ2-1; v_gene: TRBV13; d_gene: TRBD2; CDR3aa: CASSLEANSGSYNEQFF; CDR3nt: TGTGCCAGCAGCTTAGAAGCCAATAGCGGGAGCTACAATGAGCAGTTCTTC
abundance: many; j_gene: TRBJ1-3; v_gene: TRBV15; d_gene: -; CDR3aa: CATSFSVSGNTIYF; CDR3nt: TGTGCCACCAGCTTCTCGGTCTCTGGAAACACCATATATTTT
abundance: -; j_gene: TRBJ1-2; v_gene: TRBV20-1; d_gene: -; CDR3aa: CSARVGQFYTF; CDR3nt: TGCAGTGCTAGAGTCGGCCAGTTCTACACCTTC
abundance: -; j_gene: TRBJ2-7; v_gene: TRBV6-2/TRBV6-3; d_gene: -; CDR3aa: CASSLDGYSYEQYF; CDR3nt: TGTGCCAGCAGCCTGGACGGGTACTCCTACGAGCAGTACTTC
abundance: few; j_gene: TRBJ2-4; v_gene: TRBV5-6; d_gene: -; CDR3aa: CASSLTGQNIQYF; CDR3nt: TGTGCCAGCAGCTTGACGGGGCAAAACATTCAGTACTTC
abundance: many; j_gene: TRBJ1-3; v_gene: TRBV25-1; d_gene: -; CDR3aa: CASSSVGGSGNTIYF; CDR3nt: TGTGCCAGCAGCTCCGTTGGTGGCTCTGGAAACACCATATATTTT
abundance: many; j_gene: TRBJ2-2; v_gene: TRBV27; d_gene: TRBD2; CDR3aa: CASSLRDLAGGGTGELFF; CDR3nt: TGTGCCAGCAGTTTGAGGGACCTAGCGGGAGGAGGTACCGGGGAGCTGTTTTTT
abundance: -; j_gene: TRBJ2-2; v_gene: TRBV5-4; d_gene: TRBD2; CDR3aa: CASSSSGGHTGELFF; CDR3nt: TGTGCCAGCAGCAGCTCGGGGGGGCACACCGGGGAGCTGTTTTTT
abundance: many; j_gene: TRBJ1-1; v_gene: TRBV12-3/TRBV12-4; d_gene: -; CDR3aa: CASSYRPNTEAFF; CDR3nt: TGTGCCAGCAGTTACAGACCTAACACTGAAGCTTTCTTT
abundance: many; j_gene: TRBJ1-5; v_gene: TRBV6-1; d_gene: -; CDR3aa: CASSFPPVVTYSNQPQHF; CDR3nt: TGTGCCAGCAGTTTCCCCCCGGTCGTGACCTATAGCAATCAGCCCCAGCATTTT
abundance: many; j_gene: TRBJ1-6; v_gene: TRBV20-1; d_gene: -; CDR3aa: CSATLTENYNSPLHF; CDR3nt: TGCAGTGCTACCCTGACAGAAAACTATAATTCACCCCTCCACTTT
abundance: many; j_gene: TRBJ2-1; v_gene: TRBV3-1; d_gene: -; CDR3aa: CASSQAGTINEQFF; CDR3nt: TGTGCCAGCAGCCAGGCCGGGACAATCAATGAGCAGTTCTTC
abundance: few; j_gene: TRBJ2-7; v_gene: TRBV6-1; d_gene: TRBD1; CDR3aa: CASIWGQYEQYF; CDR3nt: TGTGCCAGCATTTGGGGACAGTACGAGCAGTACTTC
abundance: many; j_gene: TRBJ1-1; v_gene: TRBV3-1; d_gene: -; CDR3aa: CASSQLDGEAFF; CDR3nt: TGTGCCAGCAGCCAATTAGACGGTGAAGCTTTCTTT
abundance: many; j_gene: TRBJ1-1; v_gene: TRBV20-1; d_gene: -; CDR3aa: CSARDNIPGGYTEAFF; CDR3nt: TGCAGTGCTAGAGATAACATCCCCGGAGGGTACACTGAAGCTTTCTTT
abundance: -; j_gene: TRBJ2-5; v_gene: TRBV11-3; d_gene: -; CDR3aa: CASSLDQTQLTEDF; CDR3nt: TGTGCCAGCAGCTTAGATCAAACGCAATTAACGGAGGACTTC
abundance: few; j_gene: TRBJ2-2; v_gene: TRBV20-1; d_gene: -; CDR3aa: CSARTPLNTGELFF; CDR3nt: TGCAGTGCTCGGACACCTTTGAACACCGGGGAGCTGTTTTTT
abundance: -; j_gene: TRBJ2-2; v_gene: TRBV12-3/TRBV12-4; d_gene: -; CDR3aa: CASSLETTEFTGELFF; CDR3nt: TGTGCCAGCAGTCTGGAAACGACGGAATTCACCGGGGAGCTGTTTTTT
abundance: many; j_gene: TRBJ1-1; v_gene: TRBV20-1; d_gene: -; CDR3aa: CSAETTEAFF; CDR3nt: TGCAGTGCGGAGACAACTGAAGCTTTCTTT
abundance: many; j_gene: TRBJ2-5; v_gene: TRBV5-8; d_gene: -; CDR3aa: CASSRDRGETQYF; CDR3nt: TGTGCCAGCAGCCGAGACAGAGGGGAGACCCAGTACTTC
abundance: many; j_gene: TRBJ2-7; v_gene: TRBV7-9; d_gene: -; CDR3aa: CASSLERGSMMNF; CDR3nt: TGTGCCAGCAGCTTAGAGAGAGGGTCCATGATGAACTTC
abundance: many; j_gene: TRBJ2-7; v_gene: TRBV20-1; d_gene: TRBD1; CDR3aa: CSAPSSGTGKYEQYF; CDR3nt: TGCAGTGCACCTTCCTCCGGGACAGGGAAGTACGAGCAGTACTTC
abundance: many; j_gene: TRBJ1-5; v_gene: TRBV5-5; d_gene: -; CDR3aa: CASSLWVSGEGGQPQHF; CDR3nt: TGTGCCAGCAGCTTGTGGGTGTCTGGGGAAGGAGGTCAGCCCCAGCATTTT
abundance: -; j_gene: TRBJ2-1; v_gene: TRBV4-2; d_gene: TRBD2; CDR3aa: CASSQDSPGLAGYNEQFF; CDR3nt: TGTGCCAGCAGCCAAGATTCCCCGGGACTAGCGGGATACAATGAGCAGTTCTTC
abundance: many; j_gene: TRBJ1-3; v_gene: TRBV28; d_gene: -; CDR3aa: CASSFEDWAVGNTIYF; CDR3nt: TGTGCCAGCAGTTTCGAAGACTGGGCGGTAGGAAACACCATATATTTT
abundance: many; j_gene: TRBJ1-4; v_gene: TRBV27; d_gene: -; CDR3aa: CASSLSWGLGEKLFF; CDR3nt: TGTGCCAGCAGTTTATCTTGGGGCCTCGGGGAAAAACTGTTTTTT
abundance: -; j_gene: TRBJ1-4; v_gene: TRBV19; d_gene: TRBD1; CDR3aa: CASSIRPGQGDNEKLFF; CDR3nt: TGTGCCAGTAGTATACGCCCGGGACAGGGAGATAATGAAAAACTGTTTTTT
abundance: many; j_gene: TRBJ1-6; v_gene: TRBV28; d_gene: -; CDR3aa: CASKDIYNSPLHF; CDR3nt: TGTGCCAGCAAGGACATTTATAATTCACCCCTCCACTTT
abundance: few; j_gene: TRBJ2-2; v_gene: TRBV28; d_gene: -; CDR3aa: CASSSWTEPGELFF; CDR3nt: TGTGCCAGCAGTTCCTGGACAGAACCCGGGGAGCTGTTTTTT
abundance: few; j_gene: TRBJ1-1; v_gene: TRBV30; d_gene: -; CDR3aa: CAWTPGLGNTEAFF; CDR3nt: TGTGCCTGGACCCCTGGGCTGGGGAACACTGAAGCTTTCTTT
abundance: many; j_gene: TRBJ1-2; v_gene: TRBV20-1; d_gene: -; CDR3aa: CSAPPGGYYGYTF; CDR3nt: TGCAGTGCTCCCCCCGGGGGGTATTATGGCTACACCTTC
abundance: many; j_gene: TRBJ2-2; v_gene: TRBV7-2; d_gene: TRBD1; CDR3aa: CASSLTGAGELFF; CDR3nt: TGTGCCAGCAGCTTAACAGGGGCCGGGGAGCTGTTTTTT
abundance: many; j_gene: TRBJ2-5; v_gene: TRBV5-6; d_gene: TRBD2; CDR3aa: CASSLGLAGVETQYF; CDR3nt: TGTGCCAGCAGCTTAGGCCTAGCGGGAGTTGAGACCCAGTACTTC
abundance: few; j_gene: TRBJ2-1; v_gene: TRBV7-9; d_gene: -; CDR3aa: CASSLGVTGIEQFF; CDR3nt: TGTGCCAGCAGCTTAGGGGTGACGGGAATTGAGCAGTTCTTC
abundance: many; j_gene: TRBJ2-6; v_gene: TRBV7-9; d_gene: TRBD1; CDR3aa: CASSSGQGGTYSGANVLTF; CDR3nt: TGTGCCAGCAGCTCGGGACAGGGGGGGACCTACTCTGGGGCCAACGTCCTGACTTTC
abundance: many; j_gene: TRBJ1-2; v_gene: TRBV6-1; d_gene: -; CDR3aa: CASSSVNYGYTF; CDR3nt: TGTGCCAGCAGTTCCGTTAACTATGGCTACACCTTC
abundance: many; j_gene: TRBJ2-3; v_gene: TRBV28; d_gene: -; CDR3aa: CASTPGGSGTDTQYF; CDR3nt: TGTGCCAGCACCCCCGGCGGGTCGGGAACAGATACGCAGTATTTT
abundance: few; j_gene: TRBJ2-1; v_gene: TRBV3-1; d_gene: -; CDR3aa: CASSHANEQFF; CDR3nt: TGTGCCAGCAGCCATGCGAATGAGCAGTTCTTC
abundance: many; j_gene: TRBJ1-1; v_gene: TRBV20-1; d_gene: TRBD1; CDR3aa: CSARPRTGWYMNTEAFF; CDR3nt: TGCAGTGCTAGGCCCCGGACAGGGTGGTACATGAACACTGAAGCTTTCTTT
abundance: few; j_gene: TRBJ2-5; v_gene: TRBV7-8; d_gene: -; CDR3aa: CASSRPGPGETQYF; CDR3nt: TGTGCCAGCAGCCGCCCGGGGCCTGGAGAGACCCAGTACTTC
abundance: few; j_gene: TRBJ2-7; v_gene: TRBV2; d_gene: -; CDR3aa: CASRDKVYEQYF; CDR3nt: TGTGCCAGCAGGGACAAGGTTTACGAGCAGTACTTC
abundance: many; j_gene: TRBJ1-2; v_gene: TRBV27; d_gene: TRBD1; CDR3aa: CASRNRDRPLNRTSNYGYTF; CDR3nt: TGTGCCAGCAGAAACCGGGACAGGCCCCTTAATCGCACTTCTAACTATGGCTACACCTTC
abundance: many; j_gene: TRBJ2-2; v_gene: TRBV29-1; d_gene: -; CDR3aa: CSAERVDTGELFF; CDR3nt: TGCAGCGCGGAGCGGGTCGACACCGGGGAGCTGTTTTTT
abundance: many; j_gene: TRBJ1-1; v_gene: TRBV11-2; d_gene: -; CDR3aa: CASSLPGDTEAFF; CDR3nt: TGTGCCAGCAGCTTACCGGGGGACACTGAAGCTTTCTTT
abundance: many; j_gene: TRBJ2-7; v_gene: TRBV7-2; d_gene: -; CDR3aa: CASSPSVAVQYF; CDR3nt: TGTGCCAGCAGCCCTAGTGTGGCGGTGCAGTACTTC
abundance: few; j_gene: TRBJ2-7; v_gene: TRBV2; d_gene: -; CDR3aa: CASSDGYSYEQYF; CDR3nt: TGTGCCAGCAGTGATGGATACTCCTACGAGCAGTACTTC
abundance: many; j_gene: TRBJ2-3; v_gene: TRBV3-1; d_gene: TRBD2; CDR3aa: CASSLSTSGRTGDTQYF; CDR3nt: TGTGCCAGCAGCCTGTCGACTAGCGGGAGGACAGGGGATACGCAGTATTTT
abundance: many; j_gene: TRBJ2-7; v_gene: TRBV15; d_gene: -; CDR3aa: CATSRARDSLDYEQYF; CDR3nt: TGTGCCACCAGCAGAGCCCGGGACTCCCTCGACTACGAGCAGTACTTC
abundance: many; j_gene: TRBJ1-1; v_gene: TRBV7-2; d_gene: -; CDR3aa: CASSLTGETEAFF; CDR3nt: TGTGCCAGCAGCTTGACGGGGGAAACTGAAGCTTTCTTT
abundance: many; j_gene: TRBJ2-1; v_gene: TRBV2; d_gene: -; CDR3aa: CASSDFPYNEQFF; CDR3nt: TGTGCCAGCAGTGATTTTCCATACAATGAGCAGTTCTTC
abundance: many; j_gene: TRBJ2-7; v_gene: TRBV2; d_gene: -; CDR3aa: CASSETLAGPLAYEQYF; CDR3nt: TGTGCCAGCAGTGAAACCTTGGCGGGCCCACTAGCCTACGAGCAGTACTTC
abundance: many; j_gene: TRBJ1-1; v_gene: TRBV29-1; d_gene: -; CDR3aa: CSVEDLLTEAFF; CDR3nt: TGCAGCGTTGAAGACCTACTCACTGAAGCTTTCTTT
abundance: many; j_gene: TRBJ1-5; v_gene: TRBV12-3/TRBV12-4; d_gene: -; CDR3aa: CASSPRGYGNQPQHF; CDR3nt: TGTGCCAGCAGCCCTAGGGGGTATGGCAATCAGCCCCAGCATTTT